A selection of T cell receptor beta chains follows, all from one sample in a study of CD4+ T cells in melanoma. Here immunoSEQ multiplex PCR was the method, and the copy in TCRdb shows in-frame clones only, minus some. This repertoire shows tens of thousands of clones, 55% to 75% found once; its top ten account for 4.5% to 5.5%. The sequencing sample was made of tumor tissue. Receptors were obtained from a human donor with melanoma. Each CDR3 is given without its conserved first and last residue.

TRBV9	TRBJ1-2	ASTRSGQGGYT
TRBV6-5	TRBJ1-6	ASSYGGQRGGSPLH
TRBV29-1	TRBJ1-2	SVAGQGRHGYT
TRBV5-1	TRBJ2-6	ASSLWRGERRVLT
TRBV5-1	TRBJ2-7	ASKRDVFSYEQY
TRBV11-3	TRBJ2-1	ASSSNPPSQEEYEQF
TRBV23-1	TRBJ2-3	ASIGLPSSDTQY
TRBV6-6	TRBJ1-1	ASSYTTGATEAF
TRBV5-1	TRBJ2-7	ASSSRTGPDEQY
TRBV4-3	.	ASSQGTGFGYEQY
TRBV4-2	TRBJ2-1	ASSQRGPTYNEQF
TRBV7-3	TRBJ1-2	ASSAPDRDGYT
TRBV7-2	TRBJ1-5	ASSTQGQDGQPQH